The 28 T cell receptor beta chains below all came from one sample that was sequenced in a study of beta chain features in type 1 diabetes. Study results and caveats: TCRB CDR3s from Type 1 diabetes patients were moderately but significantly shorter in all four CD4+ subsets.

Every bit of the isolated RNA underwent reverse transcription, so sequencing read expressed TCRB transcripts. Sequencing used immunoSEQ multiplex PCR; TCRdb keeps in-frame clones, though not all of them. The repertoire consists of about 700,000 clones, with 13% occurring once and the leading ten covering 0.02% to 0.025%. Which antigens these TCRs recognize remains unknown. Specimen: naive CD4+ T cells from blood. The receptors shown here come from a man aged 18 to 30 with type 1 diabetes.

This clone was counted a few times. This chain connects TRBV4-1 to TRBJ2-7; D may be TRBD1 (6 bases). V was clipped by 4 bases and J by 2 bases, with 15 bases between them. The germline CDR1 and CDR2 sequences are MGHRA and YSYEKL. The CDR3 is 15 amino acids. The CDR3 spells CASSLNQGNAYEQYF. CDR3 sequence (DNA): TGCGCCAGCAGCCTTAATCAGGGGAATGCCTACGAGCAGTACTTC.

There are a few counts of this clone. The chain couples TRBV5-4 to TRBJ1-4; no definite D call. Trimming pared 4 bases from V and 8 bases from J, leaving 9 bases between. This CDR3 spans 12 amino acids. Per germline, CDR1 SGHNT and CDR2 YYREEE (reference sequence). Here the CDR3 reads CASSPFWEKLFF. The DNA for the CDR3 is TGTGCCAGCAGCCCATTCTGGGAAAAACTGTTTTTT.

The chain links TRBV2 to TRBJ2-2, with TRBD1 identical over 9 bases. The V gene's germline CDR1 is SNHLY and CDR2 FYNNEI. The CDR3 extends over 15 amino acids. V shed 6 bases, J shed 4 bases, and the junction held 6 bases outside the gene matches. The CDR3 reads CASRPGQGSTGELFF. CDR3 sequence (DNA): TGTGCCAGCAGGCCGGGACAGGGAAGCACCGGGGAGCTGTTTTTT.

V gene TRBV10-3 combines with J gene TRBJ2-5, with 9 positions matching TRBD1. The germline gives CDR1 ENHRY, CDR2 SYGVKD. V shed 6 bases, J shed 3 bases, and the junction held 8 bases outside the gene matches. This CDR3 is 15 amino acids long. CDR3 loop: CAISHPGQGKETQYF. The CDR3 nucleotides read TGTGCCATCAGCCACCCGGGACAGGGAAAAGAGACCCAGTACTTC.

This clone was picked up a small number of times. The rearrangement links TRBV7-2 to TRBJ2-7; D gene uncertain. Per germline, CDR1 SGHTA and CDR2 FQGNSA. The length of the CDR3 is 16 residues. V gave up 6 bases and J gave up 3 bases, with 21 bases separating them. The CDR3 region has the DNA TGTGCCAGCAGTCCGCGCCCCGGGCGAGCGAGCTACGAGCAGTACTTC. This codes for CASSPRPGRASYEQYF.

The chain has TRBV10-2 and TRBJ2-7, with D maybe TRBD1 (5 bases). V was cut by 4 bases and J by 1 base, with 8 bases left in between. CDR1 and CDR2 (germline): WSHSY, SAAADI. The CDR3 spans 13 residues. CDR3 region: CASSGQSSYEQYF. DNA of the CDR3: TGCGCCAGCAGTGGACAGTCGTCCTACGAGCAGTACTTC.

This clone has a handful of counts. J is TRBJ1-1 and V is TRBV29-1, with unresolved D. The CDR3 is made up of 12 amino acids. The germline V gene has CDR1 SQVTM and CDR2 ANQGSEA. V was cut by 6 bases and J by 0 bases, with 8 bases left in between. The CDR3 loop is CSVRSLNTEAFF. The DNA for the CDR3 is TGCAGCGTCCGGAGTTTGAACACTGAAGCTTTCTTT.

This clone was seen a handful of times. The same CDR3 arises from other DNA sequences in this sample as well. V gene TRBV7-9 combines with J gene TRBJ2-5, with unresolved D. V lost 5 bases, J lost 5 bases, and 12 bases lay in between. The CDR3 extends over 13 amino acids. The germline gives CDR1 SEHNR, CDR2 FQNEAQ (reference sequence). CDR3 sequence reads: CASSLEGWETQYF. As DNA, the CDR3 is TGTGCCAGCAGCCTGGAAGGGTGGGAGACCCAGTACTTC.

This clone was seen a few times. The CDR3 reads CASSQDATATNEKLFF. CDR3 in DNA: TGTGCCAGCAGCCAAGATGCGACCGCAACTAATGAAAAACTGTTTTTT. The chain employs TRBV14 and TRBJ1-4; D gene uncertain. Germline assignment: CDR1 SGHDN and CDR2 FVKESK. Deletions cut 0 bases from V and 0 bases from J, with 8 bases between. CDR3 length: 16 amino acids.

The V gene is TRBV6-6, the J gene TRBJ1-6; 8 bases align to TRBD1. This CDR3 is built from 16 residues. Per germline, CDR1 MNHNY and CDR2 SVGAGI (reference sequence). J lost 6 bases, V lost 5 bases, and 9 bases had no gene match. The CDR3 DNA reads TGTGCCAGCAGTCCGCCCCGGGACAGGCGTAATTCACCCCTCCACTTT. This encodes CASSPPRDRRNSPLHF.

The V call is TRBV12-5, the J call TRBJ2-3, with 11 bases that match TRBD1. Unmatched junction bases numbered 12, after V lost 5 bases and J lost 11 bases. The CDR3 has 15 residues. Germline V gives CDR1 LGHNT, CDR2 FRNRAP. As DNA, the CDR3 is TGTGCTAGTGGTCCGGGACAGGGGGATTCGATAGTGCAGTATTTT. Translated, it gives CASGPGQGDSIVQYF.

The chain joins TRBV4-1 to TRBJ1-2; D possibly corresponds to TRBD1 (5 bases). The CDR3 sequence is 16 residues long. V lost 0 bases to trimming and J lost 5 bases, with 16 bases between them. Germline CDR1 MGHRA, CDR2 YSYEKL. CDR3 sequence reads: CASSQDSQGLVYGYTF. DNA of the CDR3: TGCGCCAGCAGCCAAGATTCCCAGGGACTGGTATATGGCTACACCTTC.

In this sample, this clone turned up a few times. This chain uses TRBV28 with TRBJ2-7; D is undetermined. Trimming removed 2 bases at V and 3 bases at J, with 8 bases between. The germline V gene has CDR1 MDHEN and CDR2 SYDVKM. This CDR3 is 13 amino acids long. The CDR3 DNA sequence: TGTGCCAGCAGTTTACAGGCAAACTACGAGCAGTACTTC. Its protein is CASSLQANYEQYF.

CDR3 residues: CSVGALGNTEAFF. CDR3 sequence (DNA): TGCAGCGTTGGGGCCCTCGGGAACACTGAAGCTTTCTTT. This chain joins TRBV29-1 and TRBJ1-1; D gene unclear. Per the germline V gene, CDR1 is SQVTM and CDR2 is ANQGSEA. This CDR3 has 13 amino acids. V shed 4 bases and J shed 1 base, with 10 bases lying between them.

This clone was observed a handful of times. In the same sample, other DNA sequences code for this CDR3. This rearrangement joins TRBV20-1 to TRBJ1-1; D is uncertain. The CDR3 spans 11 residues. V lost 6 bases and J 0 bases, leaving 5 bases between the germline ends. Per germline, CDR1 DFQATT and CDR2 SNEGSKA (reference sequence). DNA of the CDR3: TGCAGTGCCAGAATGAACACTGAAGCTTTCTTT. It yields the protein CSARMNTEAFF.

The rearrangement uses TRBV30 and TRBJ1-1; D perhaps matches TRBD1 (5 bases). CDR1 GTSNPN and CDR2 SVGIG come from the germline V gene (reference sequence). V was clipped by 5 bases and J by 0 bases, with 16 bases between them. The CDR3 is 15 amino acids. CDR3 nucleotide sequence: TGTGCCTGGCAAAAAGGGGACCTCATGAACACTGAAGCTTTCTTT. Residues: CAWQKGDLMNTEAFF.

There are a few counts of this clone. The CDR3 spells CASSTRGFDTQYF. The CDR3 DNA sequence: TGCGCCAGCAGCACAAGGGGCTTCGATACGCAGTATTTT. V usage is TRBV10-1 and J usage is TRBJ2-3; TRBD1 is a possible D gene (5 bases). V shed 6 bases and J shed 6 bases, with 13 bases lying between them. CDR1 and CDR2 (germline): WNHNN, SYGVQD (reference sequence). The CDR3 sequence is 13 residues long.

This chain connects TRBV30 to TRBJ2-6; D is undetermined. The CDR3 runs to 15 residues. Per the germline V gene, CDR1 is GTSNPN and CDR2 is SVGIG (reference sequence). The V gene lost 1 base and the J gene lost 0 bases, with 7 bases spanning the gap. CDR3 nucleotide sequence: TGTGCCTGGAGTGACATGCCCTCTGGGGCCAACGTCCTGACTTTC. It is translated as CAWSDMPSGANVLTF. Full variable domain (outside the CDR3, taken from reference TRBV30 and TRBJ2-6): SQTIHQWPATLVQPVGSPLSLECTVEGTSNPNLYWYRQAAGRGLQLLFYSVGIGQISSEVPQNLSASRPQDRQFILSSKKLLLSDSGFYLCAWSDMPSGANVLTFGAGSRLTVL.

This clone came up a few times. The chain carries TRBV20-1 and TRBJ2-7; D perhaps matches TRBD1 (5 bases). CDR3 length: 11 amino acids. V was pared by 6 bases and J by 6 bases, with 12 bases between. CDR1 DFQATT and CDR2 SNEGSKA come from the germline V gene (reference sequence). CDR3 in amino acids: CSAPQTVEQYF. CDR3 in DNA: TGCAGTGCGCCGCAGACAGTCGAGCAGTACTTC.

The chain combines TRBV30 with TRBJ2-2; TRBD1 might be the D (6 bases). The CDR3 sequence is 15 residues long. CDR1 GTSNPN and CDR2 SVGIG come from the germline V gene (reference sequence). The CDR3 bases are TGTGGGGCTAATCTCGGGACATATTACACCGGGGAGCTGTTTTTT. This translates into CGANLGTYYTGELFF.

The chain links TRBV28 to TRBJ1-6, with 9 bases that match TRBD1. From germline, CDR1 is MDHEN and CDR2 SYDVKM. Trimming took 2 bases from V and 10 from J; bases not matched to a gene: 3. The CDR3 contains 14 residues. The CDR3 loop is CASSLRTGVSPLHF. In nucleotides, the CDR3 is TGTGCCAGCAGTTTAAGGACAGGGGTCTCACCCCTCCACTTT.

V is TRBV7-9 and J is TRBJ2-3; 9 nucleotides align to TRBD1. Trimming at V came to 6 bases and at J to 6 bases, leaving 7 bases not matched to a gene. The CDR3 is 14 amino acids. CDR1 and CDR2 from the germline V gene are SEHNR and FQNEAQ (reference sequence). In nucleotides, the CDR3 is TGTGCCAGCAGTCCGGGACAGGGTTGGGATACGCAGTATTTT. It translates to CASSPGQGWDTQYF.

The chain uses TRBV29-1 and TRBJ2-5; D call uncertain. The J call may be in error: the DNA end matches TRBJ2-7 better. The CDR3 contains 14 residues. Germline CDR1 reads SQVTM; CDR2 reads ANQGSEA. CDR3 bases: TGCAGCGCCAATACGGACGGAAGCTCCTACGAGCAGTACTTC. It is translated as CSANTDGSSYEQYF.

Details on this clone: The junction does not match germline at one end; this may be a read error. The chain couples TRBV5-1 to TRBJ2-6; D is perhaps TRBD1 (6 bases). The CDR3 consists of 16 residues. Germline loops: CDR1 SGHRS, CDR2 YFSETQ. DNA for the CDR3: TGCGCCAGCAGCTTGGAAAGGGGGTCTGAGGCCAACGTCCTGACTTTC. Its translation: CASSLERGSEANVLTF.

DNA for the CDR3: TGTGCCAGTAGTAAGGACAGTTTCTACGAGCAGTACTTC. This encodes CASSKDSFYEQYF. This chain joins TRBV19 and TRBJ2-7, with a possible D match to TRBD1 (6 bases). Germline-derived CDR1 and CDR2 are LNHDA and SQIVND (reference sequence). V was pared by 4 bases and J by 3 bases, with 10 bases between. CDR3 length: 13 amino acids.

This clone was found a few times. V is TRBV30 and J is TRBJ2-1, with D perhaps matching TRBD1 (6 bases). CDR1 is GTSNPN and CDR2 is SVGIG in the germline V gene (reference sequence). Trimming pared 3 bases from V and 3 bases from J, leaving 18 bases between. The CDR3 extends over 16 amino acids. The CDR3 spells CAWRAHTGPNYNEQFF. As DNA, the CDR3 is TGTGCCTGGAGAGCTCACACAGGGCCAAACTACAATGAGCAGTTCTTC.

The sample holds a few counts of this clone. The chain uses TRBV30 and TRBJ2-4, with D uncertain. V was clipped by 0 bases and J by 2 bases, with 5 bases between them. Germline assignment: CDR1 GTSNPN and CDR2 SVGIG (reference sequence). This CDR3 has 13 residues. CDR3 DNA sequence: TGTGCCTGGAGTGTGACGACCAAAAACATTCAGTACTTC. It yields the protein CAWSVTTKNIQYF.

The chain employs TRBV12-5 and TRBJ1-6, with D hard to call. V lost 2 bases to trimming and J lost 9 bases, with 8 bases between them. CDR3 length: 13 residues. In germline, CDR1 is LGHNT, CDR2 FRNRAP. The CDR3 nucleotides read TGTGCTAGTGGTTTGTTACCTGGTTCACCCCTCCACTTT. This sequence encodes CASGLLPGSPLHF. The whole variable domain, filled in from reference TRBV12-5 and TRBJ1-6, reads DARVTQTPRHKVTEMGQEVTMRCQPILGHNTVFWYRQTMMQGLELLAYFRNRAPLDDSGMPKDRFSAEMPDATLATLKIQPSEPRDSAVYFCASGLLPGSPLHFGNGTRLTVT.